This TCR beta chain originates from a study of breast tumors, draining lymph nodes, adjacent tissues. Findings and caveats of the study: Luminal-like breast cancer showed significantly higher tumor–nontumor repertoire similarity than basal-like. Compared with lymph nodes, tumors were less diverse; compared with nontumor tissue, more. Findings are consistent with lymph node origin and intratumoral expansion of most tumor T cells. Tumor T cell lymph node origin was a supported hypothesis, not proven.

Axillary draining lymph nodes of breast cancer patients supplied the node samples. The CDR3 is made up of 16 amino acids. J lost 5 bases, V lost 0 bases, and 7 bases had no gene match. From germline, CDR1 is SGHDT and CDR2 YYEEEE. TCRdb re-derived calls from the multiplex PCR reads in MiXCR, one entry per CDR3 protein. This sample yields around 250,000 distinct CDR3 sequences, of which under 35% are seen a single time; approximately 3.3% belongs to the top ten. This clonotype was picked up many times. Antigen unknown. Sample: axillary lymph node tissue. The clonotype originates from a female donor with breast cancer. Some clones in this sample may be carry-over from other donors' samples. This sequence joins TRBV5-6 and TRBJ2-2, with 7 bases matching TRBD1. The CDR3 region is CASSLAGRGLTGELFF. The CDR3 region has the DNA TGTGCCAGCAGCTTGGCTGGCAGGGGGTTAACCGGGGAGCTGTTTTTT. Together with reference TRBV5-6 and TRBJ2-2, the CDR3 gives the full variable domain: DAGVTQSPTHLIKTRGQQVTLRCSPKSGHDTVSWYQQALGQGPQFIFQYYEEEERQRGNFPDRFSGHQFPNYSSELNVNALLLGDSALYLCASSLAGRGLTGELFFGEGSRLTVL.